This TCR beta chain was captured in a study of blood T cell repertoires in COVID-19. Study-wide background: Material from acute and convalescent COVID-19 was sourced from the United States, Italy and Spain. Sample material is recorded as cDNA or gDNA derived from T cells, B-cell-depleted T cells, or PBMCs.

Sequencing used immunoSEQ multiplex PCR; TCRdb keeps in-frame clones, though not all of them. The data contain roughly 180,000 clones, approximately 88% of them singletons. The TCR comes from a woman in her twenties or thirties with acute or convalescent COVID-19. The specimen was peripheral blood.

CDR3 sequence: CASRDGPGQYNEKLFF. The CDR3 coding sequence is TGTGCCAGCAGGGACGGACCGGGACAGTATAATGAAAAACTGTTTTTT. J is TRBJ1-4 and V is TRBV5-4; TRBD1 matches 7 bases. After removal of 5 bases from V and 4 bases from J, the junction contained 11 bases not matched to a gene. CDR1 SGHNT and CDR2 YYREEE come from the germline V gene (reference sequence). The CDR3 is 16 residues long. Combining the CDR3 with reference TRBV5-4 and TRBJ1-4 gives the whole variable domain ETGVTQSPTHLIKTRGQQVTLRCSSQSGHNTVSWYQQALGQGPQFIFQYYREEENGRGNFPPRFSGLQFPNYSSELNVNALELDDSALYLCASRDGPGQYNEKLFFGSGTQLSVL.